What follows are 17 T cell receptor beta chains derived from one specimen sequenced in a study of early T cells in non-severe SARS-CoV-2 infection (dated by TCRdb to about 2021). Receptors were amplified or captured by 5' RACE. The sequencing machine was a NextSeq 500. TCRdb reprocessed the public reads (quality trimming at Q25 with fastp, clone calling with MiXCR) and kept in-frame beta chains. All rows with the same CDR3 protein become a single entry with the most common DNA and genes. Recorded for this sample are 60,000 to 75,000 distinct CDR3 sequences; about 11% of them occurred a single time. Jointly, the top ten make up 6% to 7% of the sample. The sequencing input was whole blood. The source of these receptors is an adult who was a healthcare worker with PCR-confirmed SARS-CoV-2 infection or an uninfected control (not recorded which).

This clonotype was detected a few times. V gene TRBV7-8 combines with J gene TRBJ1-1, with 7 bases lining up with TRBD1. The CDR3 has 15 amino acids. The germline CDR1 and CDR2 sequences are SGHVS and FQNEAQ. V lost 4 bases, J lost 1 base, and 6 bases stayed unmatched. The CDR3 loop is CASSWERTGNTEAFF. The CDR3 bases are TGTGCCAGCAGCTGGGAGCGGACAGGGAACACTGAAGCTTTCTTT.

This clonotype was detected ten times or more. This chain connects TRBV30 to TRBJ2-1; possibly TRBD2 for D (6 bases). Per germline, CDR1 GTSNPN and CDR2 SVGIG (reference sequence). This CDR3 region has 15 residues. Trimming took 4 bases from V and 6 from J, leaving 19 bases between them. The CDR3 DNA reads TGTGCCTGGAATACCTGGAATAGGGGAGGCAATGAGCAGTTCTTC. Translation gives CAWNTWNRGGNEQFF.

In this sample, this clonotype turned up many times. The chain recombines TRBV7-9 with TRBJ2-2; 10 nucleotides match TRBD1. Looked up from germline, CDR1 is SEHNR and CDR2 is FQNEAQ (reference sequence). This CDR3 is built from 17 residues. The trim removed 0 bases at V and 3 bases at J, leaving 4 bases unmatched. The CDR3 loop reads CASSLAPGTGDTGELFF. Written as DNA, the CDR3 is TGTGCCAGCAGCTTAGCCCCCGGGACAGGGGACACCGGGGAGCTGTTTTTT.

The chain uses TRBV9 and TRBJ2-3; D not resolved. CDR3 size: 13 residues. Trimming took off 3 bases at V and 2 bases at J, with 7 bases between the two ends. Germline-derived CDR1 and CDR2 are SGDLS and YYNGEE. The CDR3 sequence: CASSASPTDTQYF. CDR3 in DNA: TGTGCCAGCAGCGCTTCCCCCACAGATACGCAGTATTTT. Looking up the rest from reference TRBV9 and TRBJ2-3 gives the full variable domain: DSGVTQTPKHLITATGQRVTLRCSPRSGDLSVYWYQQSLDQGLQFLIQYYNGEERAKGNILERFSAQQFPDLHSELNLSSLELGDSALYFCASSASPTDTQYFGPGTRLTVL.

This clonotype was observed at least ten times. J is TRBJ1-2 and V is TRBV6-6; TRBD1 might be the D (5 bases). Looked up from germline, CDR1 is MNHNY and CDR2 is SVGAGI (reference sequence). Trimming removed 8 bases at V and 8 bases at J, with 15 bases between. The CDR3 totals 12 residues. CDR3 amino acids: CASSQGTLGYTF. The CDR3 DNA follows: TGTGCCAGCTCTCAGGGAACGTTGGGCTACACCTTC.

This clonotype was detected a few times. V usage is TRBV11-1 and J usage is TRBJ1-1; the D is unclear. The germline V gene encodes CDR1 SGHAT and CDR2 FQDESV (reference sequence). CDR3 length: 15 amino acids. V lost 5 bases to trimming and J lost 4 bases, with 17 bases between them. The CDR3 DNA reads as TGTGCCAGCAGCCCCGTACCGGCTTTGGGCACTGAAGCTTTCTTT. This translates into CASSPVPALGTEAFF.

There are many counts of this clonotype. The J gene is TRBJ2-1, the V gene TRBV29-1; 10 nucleotides line up with TRBD1. The CDR3 has 16 residues. V shed 3 bases, J shed 0 bases, and the junction held 5 bases outside the gene matches. CDR1 is SQVTM and CDR2 is ANQGSEA in the germline V gene. CDR3 in DNA: TGCAGCGTTGAGATCGGACAGGGGGACTCCTACAATGAGCAGTTCTTC. The encoded protein is CSVEIGQGDSYNEQFF.

The chain combines TRBV5-1 with TRBJ2-1, with TRBD1 matching over 7 bases. CDR1 and CDR2 (germline): SGHRS, YFSETQ. Unmatched junction bases numbered 16, after V lost 6 bases and J lost 10 bases. The CDR3 is 15 amino acids. The CDR3 sequence: CASKPGQLGLGEQFF. CDR3 coding DNA: TGCGCCAGCAAACCGGGACAGCTGGGGCTCGGGGAGCAGTTCTTC.

This clonotype has a handful of counts. The rearrangement links TRBV6-5 to TRBJ1-1; possibly TRBD1 for D (5 bases). CDR3 length: 14 amino acids. V shed 5 bases and J shed 3 bases, with 13 bases lying between them. CDR1 and CDR2 (germline): MNHEY, SVGAGI. The CDR3 is CASSLGTPHTEAFF. The CDR3, as DNA: TGTGCCAGCAGTCTCGGGACGCCTCACACTGAAGCTTTCTTT.

This clonotype was seen only a few times. The genes are TRBV20-1 and TRBJ2-7, with unresolved D. This CDR3 spans 14 amino acids. Germline CDR1 reads DFQATT; CDR2 reads SNEGSKA (reference sequence). Trimming removed 1 base at V and 5 bases at J, with 15 bases between. The CDR3 loop reads CSARVQGRRHEQYF. The CDR3 bases are TGCAGTGCTAGAGTACAAGGAAGGAGACACGAGCAGTACTTC.

The chain uses TRBV3-1 and TRBJ1-2; possibly TRBD1 for D (6 bases). The V end lost 4 bases, the J end lost 2 bases, and 11 bases lay between the germline ends. Germline CDR1 and CDR2: LGHDT and YNNKEL (reference sequence). The CDR3 spans 14 residues. The CDR3 sequence is CASSLSGQNYGYTF. CDR3 in DNA: TGTGCCAGCAGCCTTTCAGGACAGAACTATGGCTACACCTTC.

This clonotype was detected many times. The chain combines TRBV29-1 with TRBJ2-1; 14 bases fit TRBD2. Germline V gene data show CDR1 as SQVTM and CDR2 as ANQGSEA. The CDR3 consists of 14 residues. V was pared by 8 bases and J by 7 bases, with 7 bases of the junction left unmatched. CDR3 sequence: CSSRLAGGQNEQFF. The CDR3 bases are TGCAGCTCTAGACTAGCGGGAGGGCAAAATGAGCAGTTCTTC.

Ten or more counts support this clonotype. The chain joins TRBV10-3 to TRBJ2-3; TRBD2 aligns across 7 bases. Germline V gives CDR1 ENHRY, CDR2 SYGVKD. This CDR3 has 14 residues. V lost 6 bases, J lost 0 bases, and 3 bases stayed unmatched. CDR3 sequence: CAIRSGVSTDTQYF. Here the CDR3 DNA reads TGTGCCATCAGGAGCGGGGTCAGCACAGATACGCAGTATTTT.

V and J are TRBV20-1 and TRBJ2-3; D call uncertain. CDR1 is DFQATT and CDR2 is SNEGSKA in the germline V gene (reference sequence). The CDR3 totals 14 residues. Trimming left V 0 bases short and J 2 bases short, with 9 bases between. The CDR3: CSARDQRNTDTQYF. CDR3 sequence (DNA): TGCAGTGCTAGAGATCAGCGAAACACAGATACGCAGTATTTT.

There are many counts of this clonotype. The chain couples TRBV2 to TRBJ1-1; 7 positions agree with TRBD1. The V and J ends lost 6 bases and 7 bases, in that order; junction bases with no gene match: 8. CDR1 and CDR2 (germline): SNHLY, FYNNEI. The CDR3 is 13 amino acids. The CDR3 loop is CASRGLQGIEAFF. The CDR3 DNA reads as TGTGCCAGCAGGGGGTTACAGGGGATTGAAGCTTTCTTT.

This clonotype was counted many times. The V gene is TRBV27, the J gene TRBJ1-1, with 7 bases lining up with TRBD1. This CDR3 region has 13 residues. V lost 1 base and J lost 5; bases outside the gene matches: 1. CDR1 is MNHEY and CDR2 is SMNVEV in the germline V gene (reference sequence). CDR3 region: CASSLFRGTEAFF. CDR3 DNA sequence: TGTGCCAGCAGTTTATTCAGGGGGACTGAAGCTTTCTTT.

The chain is built from TRBV20-1 and TRBJ2-1; D may be TRBD2 (5 bases). Germline CDR1 DFQATT, CDR2 SNEGSKA (reference sequence). V dropped 0 bases and J dropped 5 bases, with 14 bases sitting between them. This CDR3 contains 15 residues. CDR3 protein: CSARDFRKLDNEQFF. The DNA of the CDR3 is TGCAGTGCTAGAGATTTTCGGAAACTAGACAATGAGCAGTTCTTC.